The 5 T cell receptor beta chains listed next were all sequenced from one sample in a study of regulatory and conventional T cells in RAG deficiency. Conventional CD4+ T cells were sorted from blood as CD25-low CD127-high cells. Measured with immunoSEQ multiplex PCR; TCRdb has only the in-frame clones, and not every one. This sample has 20,000 to 25,000 clones; nearly 96% occur once, and the top ten carry over 1%. The same sample was also used in a study of regulatory T cells. As reported in that work: Primers: 52 TRBV forward and 13 TRBJ reverse.

Sequenced: CD25- CD4+ T cells sorted from blood. The receptor set was obtained from a human donor in good health.

The chain uses TRBV1 and TRBJ2-7; the table assigns TRBD2, which was not confirmed against the DNA. TRBV1 is recorded as a pseudogene. This CDR3 comprises 18 residues. This chain's CDR3 is CTSSQTGLAYPHSYEQYF. CDR3 DNA: TGCACCAGCAGCCAAACGGGACTAGCGTACCCCCACTCCTACGAGCAGTACTTC.

This chain connects TRBV5-1 to TRBJ2-3; D might be TRBD1 (6 bases). V dropped 4 bases and J dropped 2 bases, with 23 bases sitting between them. Germline V gives CDR1 SGHRS, CDR2 YFSETQ. The CDR3 runs to 18 residues. The CDR3 here is CASSPKTYRVLNTDTQYF. The CDR3 DNA reads as TGCGCCAGCAGCCCGAAAACTTACAGGGTCCTTAACACAGATACGCAGTATTTT.

This chain connects TRBV6-5 to TRBJ2-7; the match to TRBD1 covers 7 bases. There are 15 residues in the CDR3. After removal of 6 bases from V and 7 bases from J, the junction contained 15 bases not matched to a gene. Per germline, CDR1 MNHEY and CDR2 SVGAGI. CDR3: CASSPLTGTSLEQYF. CDR3 coding DNA: TGTGCCAGCAGCCCTCTGACAGGGACCTCCTTAGAGCAGTACTTC.

A single count supports this clone. V usage is TRBV5-1 and J usage is TRBJ2-7; 8 positions match TRBD1. CDR1 and CDR2 from the germline V gene are SGHRS and YFSETQ. The CDR3 has 14 amino acids. V shed 4 bases and J 4 bases; nucleotides not matched to a gene: 7. CDR3 sequence (DNA): TGCGCCAGCAGCCCTGGACAGGGTCCTTACGAGCAGTACTTC. Translating it yields CASSPGQGPYEQYF.

The rearrangement links TRBV2 to TRBJ1-2, with D possibly TRBD1 on 6 matching bases. Germline loops: CDR1 SNHLY, CDR2 FYNNEI. V lost 8 bases to trimming and J lost 3 bases, with 16 bases between them. The CDR3 has 14 amino acids. In DNA form, the CDR3 reads TGTGCCAGCGGGGAGGGCAGGGGCGACTATGGCTACACCTTC. This sequence encodes CASGEGRGDYGYTF.